One and the same sample provided the 14 T cell receptor beta chains below, sequenced in a study of cytomegalovirus exposure and HLA in healthy donors. 13 Jbeta primers and 60 Vbeta primers were used for the PCR. Here immunoSEQ multiplex PCR was the method, and the copy in TCRdb shows in-frame clones only, minus some. This sample has 250,000 to 300,000 clones, with 80% to 90% found just once. Sequencing was performed on PBMCs. Receptors were obtained from a middle-aged woman in good health and CMV-seropositive.

The V gene is TRBV30, the J gene TRBJ2-7; 10 bases align to TRBD1. J gave up 4 bases and V 6 bases, and 6 bases lay outside the gene matches. The CDR3 loop spans 13 amino acids. CDR1 and CDR2 from the germline V gene are GTSNPN and SVGIG (reference sequence). The CDR3 here is CACSRDRGYEQYF. CDR3 coding DNA: TGTGCCTGCTCCCGGGACAGGGGTTACGAGCAGTACTTC.

The V and J genes are TRBV19 and TRBJ1-6; TRBD1 matches at 7 bases. Trimming removed 11 bases from V and 1 base from J; junction bases left unmatched: 2. Germline V CDR1 and CDR2: LNHDA, SQIVND (reference sequence). CDR3 length equals 13 residues. This CDR3 is CAGQESYNSPLHF. The DNA for the CDR3 is TGTGCCGGACAGGAGTCCTATAATTCACCCCTCCACTTT.

V usage is TRBV27 and J usage is TRBJ2-7; 10 bases agree with TRBD1. Germline V gene lookup returns CDR1 MNHEY and CDR2 SMNVEV (reference sequence). The CDR3 covers 16 residues. Losses at the gene ends were 4 bases for V and 2 bases for J; bases not matched to a gene: 8. Here the CDR3 reads CASSSPGTGVPYEQYF. CDR3 DNA sequence: TGTGCCAGCAGTTCCCCAGGGACAGGGGTCCCCTACGAGCAGTACTTC.

This chain joins TRBV27 and TRBJ2-7, with TRBD1 identical over 7 bases. The CDR3 covers 15 residues. Germline lookup yields CDR1 MNHEY and CDR2 SMNVEV (reference sequence). J was trimmed by 4 bases and V by 5 bases; bases with no gene match: 11. The CDR3 protein is CASSALTGDRYEQYF. Here the CDR3 DNA reads TGTGCCAGCAGTGCGCTAACAGGGGATAGGTACGAGCAGTACTTC.

CDR3 in amino acids: CAWSGGGDYEQYF. For the CDR3, the DNA is TGTGCCTGGAGTGGGGGGGGCGACTACGAGCAGTACTTC. The V call is TRBV30, the J call TRBJ2-5, with D possibly being TRBD2 (7 bases). The J call may be incorrect, as the DNA end agrees better with TRBJ2-7. CDR3 length: 13 residues. The V gene's germline CDR1 is GTSNPN and CDR2 SVGIG (reference sequence).

The V gene is TRBV14, the J gene TRBJ2-1, with a possible D match to TRBD2 (6 bases). The CDR3 consists of 13 residues. Germline assignment: CDR1 SGHDN and CDR2 FVKESK. V shed 4 bases and J shed 9 bases, with 13 bases lying between them. The CDR3 DNA reads as TGTGCCAGCAGCCCCCCCGGGCGGGGTGAGCAGTTCTTC. Translating gives CASSPPGRGEQFF.

For the CDR3, the DNA is TGCGCCAGCCACACTACCGGGACAGTAAACACCGGGGAGCTGTTTTTT. It yields the protein CASHTTGTVNTGELFF. The chain carries TRBV5-1 and TRBJ2-2; 7 bases fit TRBD1. This CDR3 comprises 16 residues. V was clipped by 7 bases and J by 2 bases; unmatched bases: 11. The germline gives CDR1 SGHRS, CDR2 YFSETQ.

The sample holds one count of this clone. The chain carries TRBV6-5 and TRBJ2-5; tentatively, D is TRBD2 (6 bases). The DNA matches TRBJ2-7 better at its end, which makes the J call doubtful. CDR3 length: 13 residues. In germline, CDR1 is MNHEY, CDR2 SVGAGI. CDR3 DNA: TGTGCCAGCAGTCTAGCGATCTCCTACGAGCAGTACTTC. Encoded protein: CASSLAISYEQYF.

This CDR3 is CASSFGGMGNQPQHF. Here the CDR3 DNA reads TGTGCCAGCAGCTTCGGGGGAATGGGCAATCAGCCCCAGCATTTT. The chain employs TRBV5-8 and TRBJ1-5; possibly TRBD1 for D (5 bases). CDR3 length: 15 amino acids. Germline CDR1 is SGHTS and CDR2 is YDEGEE. Trimming cost V 2 bases and J 2 bases, with 11 bases left between them.

This clone was found a few times. The J gene is TRBJ2-5, the V gene TRBV19, with D hard to call. V lost 6 bases and J lost 3, with 14 bases in between. This CDR3 has 14 amino acids. CDR1 LNHDA and CDR2 SQIVND come from the germline V gene (reference sequence). CDR3 sequence (DNA): TGTGCCAGTAGGCCGAGACATTTAAAAGAGACCCAGTACTTC. The encoded protein is CASRPRHLKETQYF.

The genes are TRBV13 and TRBJ2-1; 9 positions match TRBD1. V dropped 5 bases and J dropped 9; count of bases not matched to a gene: 14. Germline lookup yields CDR1 PRHDT and CDR2 FYEKMQ (reference sequence). The CDR3 length is 16 residues. The CDR3 DNA reads TGTGCCAGCAGCCCAACCCCGACAGGGGGGATAGGTGAGCAGTTCTTC. Its translation is CASSPTPTGGIGEQFF.

This chain connects TRBV19 to TRBJ1-4; D is possibly TRBD1 (5 bases). CDR3 size: 15 residues. V was trimmed by 3 bases and J by 7 bases, leaving 15 bases between them. Germline loops: CDR1 LNHDA, CDR2 SQIVND (reference sequence). In DNA, the CDR3 is TGTGCCAGTAGTATTCAGGGCGGTTTAATTGAAAAACTGTTTTTT. Its protein product is CASSIQGGLIEKLFF.

The V gene is TRBV5-5, the J gene TRBJ2-7; 11 bases line up with TRBD2. The CDR3 runs 15 residues. Germline CDR1 SGHKS, CDR2 YYEKEE (reference sequence). With 7 bases clipped from V and 6 bases from J, the junction kept 12 bases outside the gene matches. The CDR3 protein is CASGGLAERGGEQYF. The DNA of the CDR3 is TGTGCCAGCGGGGGACTAGCGGAAAGAGGGGGCGAGCAGTACTTC. Looking up the rest from reference TRBV5-5 and TRBJ2-7 gives the full variable domain: DAGVTQSPTHLIKTRGQQVTLRCSPISGHKSVSWYQQVLGQGPQFIFQYYEKEERGRGNFPDRFSARQFPNYSSELNVNALLLGDSALYLCASGGLAERGGEQYFGPGTRLTVT.

This rearrangement joins TRBV10-3 to TRBJ1-1, with D possibly matching TRBD1 (6 bases). V was clipped by 0 bases and J by 1 base, with 6 bases between them. Germline V gives CDR1 ENHRY, CDR2 SYGVKD. The CDR3 consists of 14 residues. CDR3 coding DNA: TGTGCCATCAGTGAGTCACAGGGGAACACTGAAGCTTTCTTT. It specifies CAISESQGNTEAFF.